In its sample, the clone carrying this TCR beta chain was seen once. The germline V gene encodes CDR1 MNHNY and CDR2 SVGAGI (reference sequence). V trimming: 4 bases; J trimming: 3 bases; junction bases outside the gene matches: 4. This CDR3 region has 15 residues. The data are from a study of blood T cell repertoires in COVID-19. Study in general: Researchers got acute and convalescent COVID-19 samples from the United States, Italy and Spain. The cDNA or gDNA used as material had been derived from T cells, B-cell-depleted T cells, or PBMCs.

In the study's own analysis: Amplification of reference gene primers was used by the study to estimate nucleated cell counts. Profiled with immunoSEQ multiplex PCR; TCRdb holds only in-frame clones, not every one. The V and J calls and clone size were taken over from that table, and D and trimming were inferred from the DNA. The sample shows 85,000 to 110,000 clones, roughly 90% of them seen only once. This chain joins TRBV6-6 and TRBJ1-2; 11 bases agree with TRBD1. The receptor was isolated from a woman between 55 and 75 years old with acute or convalescent COVID-19. The material sequenced was peripheral blood. CDR3 nucleotides: TGTGCCAGCAGTTGGGGACAGGGGGGAGACTATGGCTACACCTTC. It is translated as CASSWGQGGDYGYTF.